The 12 T cell receptor beta chains in this list originate from one sample, sequenced in a study of T cell responses to AZD1222 COVID-19 vaccine. Measured with immunoSEQ multiplex PCR; TCRdb has only the in-frame clones, and not every one. Here the sample spans tens of thousands of clones, approximately 91% being singletons. Sequenced material: peripheral blood, taken on day 0 of AZD1222 vaccination. These receptors all stem from an adult in good health.

The chain combines TRBV5-5 with TRBJ2-3; D is possibly TRBD2 (6 bases). V shed 0 bases and J shed 9 bases, with 11 bases lying between them. Per germline, CDR1 SGHKS and CDR2 YYEKEE (reference sequence). CDR3 length: 13 amino acids. The CDR3 DNA is TGTGCCAGCAGCTTGGCCGGGGGTGTAACGCAGTATTTT. It codes for CASSLAGGVTQYF.

The rearrangement uses TRBV11-2 and TRBJ2-5; 7 bases are shared with TRBD1. The CDR3 has 13 amino acids. CDR1 and CDR2 from the germline V gene are SGHAT and FQNNGV. With V trimmed by 5 bases and J by 4 bases, 4 bases remained unmatched. In nucleotides, the CDR3 is TGTGCCAGCAGCGCTACAGGGGTAGAGACCCAGTACTTC. Amino acids: CASSATGVETQYF.

V gene TRBV3-1 (or the pseudogene TRBV3-2) combines with J gene TRBJ1-4, with 7 bases identical to TRBD1. The CDR3 totals 15 residues. Germline lookup yields CDR1 LGHDT and CDR2 YNNKEL (reference sequence). V gave up 5 bases and J gave up 5 bases; unmatched junction bases: 8. CDR3 sequence: CASSGSDRINEKLFF. The CDR3 DNA sequence: TGTGCCAGCAGCGGATCGGACAGGATCAATGAAAAACTGTTTTTT.

The chain couples TRBV3-1 (or the pseudogene TRBV3-2) to TRBJ2-2, with D possibly TRBD2 on 5 matching bases. Between the trimmed V and J ends, which lost 3 bases and 3 bases, there was a span of 11 bases. CDR3 size: 15 residues. CDR1 is LGHDT and CDR2 is YNNKEL in the germline V gene (reference sequence). The CDR3 region is CASSQTRGYTGELFF. The CDR3 bases are TGTGCCAGCAGCCAGACCCGAGGGTACACCGGGGAGCTGTTTTTT.

The V gene is TRBV15, the J gene TRBJ1-1; D remains unclear. Looked up from germline, CDR1 is LNHNV and CDR2 is YYDKDF (reference sequence). This CDR3 is built from 12 residues. V was clipped by 2 bases and J by 4 bases, with 5 bases between them. The CDR3 DNA reads as TGTGCCACCAGCAGATGGGGCACTGAAGCTTTCTTT. This translates into CATSRWGTEAFF.

The genes are TRBV19 and TRBJ1-4; D is unresolved. V lost 7 bases, J lost 4 bases, and 13 bases lay in between. Germline V lookup: CDR1 LNHDA, CDR2 SQIVND (reference sequence). CDR3 length equals 14 residues. The CDR3 coding sequence is TGTGCCAGTAACGAACGGACTGGTAATGAAAAACTGTTTTTT. Amino acids: CASNERTGNEKLFF.

The J gene is TRBJ2-3, the V gene TRBV2; 8 bases fit TRBD2. CDR3 length: 15 residues. Germline lookup yields CDR1 SNHLY and CDR2 FYNNEI. Trimming cost V 3 bases and J 2 bases; bases outside gene matches: 4. The CDR3 sequence: CASSDTSGNTDTQYF. DNA for the CDR3: TGTGCCAGCAGTGACACTAGCGGAAACACAGATACGCAGTATTTT.

The CDR3 DNA follows: TGTGCCAGCAGCCTCCTCGGCTCCGGGGAGCTGTTTTTT. It encodes CASSLLGSGELFF. The V call is TRBV6-2 or TRBV6-3, the J call TRBJ2-2; D is ambiguous. In germline, CDR1 is MNHEY, CDR2 SVGEGT. CDR3 length equals 13 residues. The V end lost 6 bases, the J end lost 6 bases, and 11 bases lay between the germline ends.

The chain carries TRBV9 and TRBJ1-3, with D perhaps matching TRBD1 (5 bases). The CDR3 consists of 17 residues. Germline loops: CDR1 SGDLS, CDR2 YYNGEE. Trimming left V 0 bases short and J 0 bases short, with 13 bases between. CDR3 residues: CASSVGRSGNSGNTIYF. The DNA of the CDR3 is TGTGCCAGCAGCGTAGGACGGTCAGGGAACTCTGGAAACACCATATATTTT.

This chain connects TRBV7-9 to TRBJ2-7, with 7 bases aligning to TRBD1. Germline trimming cut 5 bases from V and 9 bases from J; bases unmatched to any gene: 13. There are 14 residues in the CDR3. The germline gives CDR1 SEHNR, CDR2 FQNEAQ (reference sequence). CDR3 in amino acids: CASSQQGQQNGQYF. The CDR3 coding sequence is TGTGCCAGCAGCCAACAGGGGCAACAGAATGGGCAGTACTTC.

The chain couples TRBV15 to TRBJ1-3; D not certain. The CDR3 covers 15 residues. V was clipped by 7 bases and J by 0 bases, with 13 bases between them. Germline assignment: CDR1 LNHNV and CDR2 YYDKDF (reference sequence). The DNA for the CDR3 is TGTGCCACCACGCCAACCTATTCCTCTGGAAACACCATATATTTT. As protein: CATTPTYSSGNTIYF. Together with reference TRBV15 and TRBJ1-3, the CDR3 gives the full variable domain: DAMVIQNPRYQVTQFGKPVTLSCSQTLNHNVMYWYQQKSSQAPKLLFHYYDKDFNNEADTPDNFQSRRPNTSFCFLDIRSPGLGDTAMYLCATTPTYSSGNTIYFGEGSWLTVV.

CDR3 coding DNA: TGCGCCAGCAGCCAAGATGTGAACACTGAAGCTTTCTTT. Translating it yields CASSQDVNTEAFF. This rearrangement joins TRBV4-3 to TRBJ1-1; D remains unclear. Germline V gene sequence: CDR1 LGHNA, CDR2 YSLEER. This CDR3 comprises 13 residues. The ends were cut back, 0 bases at V and 0 bases at J, with 2 bases in the middle.